These 10 T cell receptor beta chains came from one sample sequenced in a study of Tregs in tolerant kidney transplant recipients. TCRdb keeps only in-frame clones here, not all; method: immunoSEQ multiplex PCR. The table shows some 250,000 clones, with 80% to 85% occurring only once. Sequencing was done on a sample of CD4+ T cells from blood. All receptors derive from a human donor in good health.

The chain employs TRBV5-1 and TRBJ1-3; a possible D gene is TRBD1 (6 bases). Germline V gene sequence: CDR1 SGHRS, CDR2 YFSETQ. The CDR3 extends over 13 amino acids. The germline V and J ends were trimmed by 3 bases and 5 bases, with 9 bases remaining between them. The CDR3 DNA is TGCGCCAGCAGCTATGGGGGCAGAAACACCATATATTTT. Its translation is CASSYGGRNTIYF.

This clone was detected a few times. The rearrangement links TRBV2 to TRBJ2-3; TRBD1 agrees at 8 bases. The CDR3 is made up of 15 amino acids. CDR1 SNHLY and CDR2 FYNNEI come from the germline V gene. The junction had 10 bases not matched to a gene; V was cut back by 4 bases and J by 7 bases. The chain's CDR3 is CASSGSWTGLNTQYF. The CDR3 DNA is TGTGCCAGCAGTGGAAGTTGGACAGGGCTGAATACGCAGTATTTT.

CDR3 nucleotides: TGCGCCACCTCTCCAGAAGGGGGGCTCGACAATGAGCAGTTCTTC. It is translated as CATSPEGGLDNEQFF. This sequence joins TRBV23-1 and TRBJ2-1; the D call may be TRBD1 or TRBD2 (6 bases each). TRBV23-1 falls under the ORF class, with uncertain function. V was clipped by 10 bases and J by 5 bases, with 21 bases between them. The CDR3 extends over 15 amino acids.

This chain links TRBV4-2 with TRBJ2-2, with 10 bases aligning to TRBD2. The germline V gene encodes CDR1 LGHNA and CDR2 YNFKEQ. This CDR3 is 16 amino acids long. Unmatched junction bases numbered 11, after V lost 5 bases and J lost 8 bases. CDR3: CASSLTGTSEEGELFF. CDR3 DNA: TGTGCCAGCAGCTTAACTGGGACTAGCGAAGAAGGGGAGCTGTTTTTT.

The chain combines TRBV6-5 with TRBJ1-4; D not resolved. Deletions cut 6 bases from V and 8 bases from J, with 16 bases between. Germline V lookup: CDR1 MNHEY, CDR2 SVGAGI. This CDR3 comprises 14 residues. The CDR3: CASSSGGPGEKLFF. CDR3 coding DNA: TGTGCCAGCAGCTCGGGAGGCCCGGGAGAAAAACTGTTTTTT.

The rearrangement uses TRBV30 and TRBJ1-5; maybe TRBD1 (6 bases). Germline assignment: CDR1 GTSNPN and CDR2 SVGIG (reference sequence). The CDR3 sequence is 12 residues long. V lost 7 bases and J lost 4, with 11 bases in between. CDR3 DNA: TGTGCCTCTGCTACAGGGAATCAGCCCCAGCATTTT. This translates into CASATGNQPQHF.

In its sample, this clone was seen a few times. The rearrangement uses TRBV7-6 and TRBJ1-1, with a possible D match to TRBD1 (6 bases). V was pared by 5 bases and J by 5 bases, with 15 bases between. The CDR3 covers 14 residues. From germline, CDR1 is SGHVS and CDR2 FNYEAQ. The CDR3 protein is CASSPRGGRTEAFF. Written as DNA, the CDR3 is TGTGCCAGCAGCCCCCGTGGGGGCAGGACTGAAGCTTTCTTT. The entire variable domain, with the rest obtained from reference TRBV7-6 and TRBJ1-1, is as follows: GAGVSQSPRYKVTKRGQDVALRCDPISGHVSLYWYRQALGQGPEFLTYFNYEAQQDKSGLPNDRFSAERPEGSISTLTIQRTEQRDSAMYRCASSPRGGRTEAFFGQGTRLTVV.

This clone was seen just once. The J gene is TRBJ1-5, the V gene TRBV18, with 8 bases lining up with TRBD1. Germline CDR1 KGHSH, CDR2 LQKENI. V trimming: 9 bases; J trimming: 4 bases; junction bases outside the gene matches: 2. The CDR3 runs 12 residues. The DNA of the CDR3 is TGTGCCAGTCGACAGGGGAATCAGCCCCAGCATTTT. Amino acid sequence: CASRQGNQPQHF.

The chain combines TRBV2 with TRBJ1-3, with D perhaps TRBD1 (5 bases). CDR1 is SNHLY, CDR2 FYNNEI, per germline. The ends were cut back, 7 bases at V and 12 bases at J, with 22 bases in the middle. This CDR3 contains 14 residues. CDR3 coding DNA: TGTGCCAGCAAGGACTGGATCGGGGCGACACACATATATTTT. Its protein is CASKDWIGATHIYF. Variable domain in full (rest from reference TRBV2 and TRBJ1-3): EPEVTQTPSHQVTQMGQEVILRCVPISNHLYFYWYRQILGQKVEFLVSFYNNEISEKSEIFDDQFSVERPDGSNFTLKIRSTKLEDSAMYFCASKDWIGATHIYFGEGSWLTVV.

This rearrangement joins TRBV18 to TRBJ2-5; TRBD2 matches at 7 bases. TRBJ2-7 explains the end of the DNA better; the J call may be wrong. The germline gives CDR1 KGHSH, CDR2 LQKENI. This CDR3 region has 13 residues. CDR3 nucleotide sequence: TGTGCCAGCCGATGGGTCGCGGGAGCCGAGCAGTACTTC. It translates to CASRWVAGAEQYF.